This is a list of T cell receptor beta chains from one sample in a study of regulatory T cells in long-lasting Graves disease. In TCRdb, the multiplex PCR reads were re-called with MiXCR into one record per CDR3 protein. The table lists 300,000 to 450,000 distinct CDR3 sequences, 15% to 19% of them singletons. The specimen comprised peripheral blood mononuclear cells (PBMCs), sampled at new diagnosis, from a patient treated with antithyroid drugs. All receptors come from a female donor with Graves disease. Each CDR3 is given with its conserved first and last residue. Each record gives: V gene, CDR3 protein.

V: TRBV30
CDR3: CAWSVERTEKLFF

V: TRBV5-1
CDR3: CASSLGFVGNTNYGYTF

V: TRBV5-1
CDR3: CASSLDWTSGGGGANVLTF

V: TRBV24-1
CDR3: CATSGAGGEETQYF

V: TRBV7-2
CDR3: CASSRLHAYYEQYF

V: TRBV9
CDR3: CASSVDLPGTGWNEQFF

V: TRBV28
CDR3: CASTGTSGIGSYEQYF

V: TRBV12-3/TRBV12-4
CDR3: CASARRGGLADNEQFF

V: TRBV10-3
CDR3: CAISVEPNTEAFF

V: TRBV25-1
CDR3: CASSEYQYTGAAFF

V: TRBV19
CDR3: CASKQGGQPQHF

V: TRBV20-1
CDR3: CSANLDRDNYGYTF

V: TRBV6-1
CDR3: CASSAYNQAIGHGYTF

V: TRBV2
CDR3: CASSEGMSSYNEQFF

V: TRBV7-6
CDR3: CASSLRTDHDEKLFF

V: TRBV6-2/TRBV6-3
CDR3: CASSYSPTPTDTEAFF

V: TRBV7-8
CDR3: CASSLQGLRDYEQYF

V: TRBV4-1
CDR3: CASSQVGGGGENEQFF

V: TRBV7-2
CDR3: CASRTSGGARDEQFF

V: TRBV7-9
CDR3: CASSFRALKNEQFF

V: TRBV5-8
CDR3: CASRTPPYEQYF

V: TRBV20-1
CDR3: CSARGDRDTQYF

V: TRBV9
CDR3: CASSVDTGRNTEAFF

V: TRBV25-1
CDR3: CASSSGGYSYEQYF

V: TRBV6-1
CDR3: CASSDSRGGSTDTQYF

V: TRBV2
CDR3: CASSERKITAGAEAFF

V: TRBV9
CDR3: CASSVGPGGADTQYF

V: TRBV11-2
CDR3: CASSARGDLNQETQYF

V: TRBV12-3/TRBV12-4
CDR3: CASSWGQREKLFF

V: TRBV19
CDR3: CASSIKTGGGQPQHF

V: TRBV4-3
CDR3: CASSQERAGNYEQYF

V: TRBV12-5
CDR3: CASGFREDGPQHF

V: TRBV7-9
CDR3: CASSLARQEANYGYTF

V: TRBV27
CDR3: CASSSTPQGGPNGYTF

V: TRBV7-3
CDR3: CASSLRQGYGNTIYF